A selection of T cell receptor beta chains follows, all from one sample in a study of blood T cell repertoires in COVID-19. The assay was immunoSEQ multiplex PCR, and TCRdb's table has in-frame clones only and misses some. The sample consists of over 200,000 clones, just under 85% of them appearing once. The sample consisted of PBMCs or T cells enriched from blood (not recorded which). The receptor source for this set is a man in his forties or fifties who had recovered from COVID-19. CDR3s include the opening cysteine and the closing phenylalanine or tryptophan. Each record gives: CDR3 protein, CDR3 DNA, clone size, V gene, CDR3 length, J gene, D gene. The D gene is left open where the match is weak. Some rows mark clone size as missing; the rest say once, few, many or name a class of expanded clone.

CASSPPAGGRNTEAFF TGTGCCAGCTCACCACCCGCAGGGGGAAGGAACACTGAAGCTTTCTTT once TRBV18 16 TRBJ1-1 TRBD1
CASSRLGGPTGELFF TGTGCCAGCAGCCGTCTGGGGGGGCCCACCGGGGAGCTGTTTTTT - TRBV9 15 TRBJ2-2 -
CASTLEGTSGRAWETQYF TGTGCCAGCACCCTGGAAGGGACTAGCGGGAGGGCCTGGGAGACCCAGTACTTC - TRBV7-8 18 TRBJ2-5 TRBD2
CASSLFKTSLEQFF TGTGCCAGCAGCTTATTTAAAACTAGCTTGGAGCAGTTCTTC - TRBV7-3 14 TRBJ2-1 -
CASSAGGSNYGYTF TGTGCCAGCAGCGCCGGGGGGTCGAACTATGGCTACACCTTC - TRBV9 14 TRBJ1-2 -
CASSQAGGSNEKLFF TGCGCCAGCAGCCAAGCGGGCGGGTCAAATGAAAAACTGTTTTTT once TRBV4-3 15 TRBJ1-4 -
CATSDSGVGYNEQFF TGTGCCACCAGTGATTCAGGGGTGGGCTACAATGAGCAGTTCTTC - TRBV24-1 15 TRBJ2-1 -
CASSQSSPTSEAFF TGTGCCAGCAGCCAATCATCCCCAACTTCTGAAGCTTTCTTT few TRBV16 14 TRBJ1-1 -
CAISAQEGNQPQHF TGTGCCATCAGTGCCCAGGAAGGCAATCAGCCCCAGCATTTT - TRBV10-3 14 TRBJ1-5 -
CASSQDLREAFF TGTGCCAGCAGCCAAGATCTGAGGGAAGCTTTCTTT - TRBV14 12 TRBJ1-1 -
CASSPDSTGGTIYF TGTGCCAGCAGCCCAGACTCTACCGGAGGCACCATATATTTT - TRBV11-2 14 TRBJ1-3 -
CASSPRGLAASYNEQFF TGTGCCAGCAGCCCCCGAGGACTAGCGGCCTCCTACAATGAGCAGTTCTTC - TRBV7-9 17 TRBJ2-1 TRBD2
CASSRQLLRYGYTF TGTGCCAGCAGTAGACAGCTCCTTCGCTATGGCTACACCTTC - TRBV28 14 TRBJ1-2 -
CASSVTADYGYTF TGTGCCAGCAGCGTAACAGCCGACTATGGCTACACCTTC - TRBV9 13 TRBJ1-2 -
CASSVPGTSEFNEQFF TGTGCCAGCAGTGTTCCCGGGACTAGCGAGTTCAATGAGCAGTTCTTC - TRBV28 16 TRBJ2-1 TRBD2
CASRVGAVGTEAFF TGCGCCAGCAGGGTGGGGGCAGTGGGCACTGAAGCTTTCTTT - TRBV5-1 14 TRBJ1-1 -
CASSPPDRVSYNEQFF TGTGCCAGCTCACCACCGGACAGGGTCTCCTACAATGAGCAGTTCTTC few TRBV18 16 TRBJ2-1 TRBD1
CASSYQNSPLHF TGTGCCAGCAGCTATCAGAATTCACCCCTCCACTTT few TRBV7-3 12 TRBJ1-6 -
CASSVQGGYEQYF TGTGCCAGCAGCGTACAGGGAGGATACGAGCAGTACTTC - TRBV9 13 TRBJ2-7 -
CASSSRRYNEQFF TGTGCCAGCAGCTCCCGCCGGTACAATGAGCAGTTCTTC - TRBV27 13 TRBJ2-1 -
CASSPGQGAGYEQYF TGCGCCAGCAGCCCCGGACAGGGGGCTGGCTACGAGCAGTACTTC - TRBV5-1 15 TRBJ2-7 TRBD1
CASSRLGNTGELFF TGTGCCAGCAGCCGTCTAGGAAACACCGGGGAGCTGTTTTTT many TRBV3-1/TRBV3-2 14 TRBJ2-2 -
CASSGTGQAGELFF TGCGCCAGCAGCGGGACAGGCCAGGCCGGGGAGCTGTTTTTT - TRBV5-1 14 TRBJ2-2 TRBD1
CASSLPGLEQFF TGTGCCAGCAGCCTACCGGGACTAGAGCAGTTCTTC - TRBV7-3 12 TRBJ2-1 TRBD2
CASSVLRLAGALTDTQYF TGTGCCAGCAGCGTCCTGAGACTAGCGGGGGCCCTCACAGATACGCAGTATTTT - TRBV9 18 TRBJ2-3 TRBD2
CASSEFGGTSGNTIYF TGTGCCAGCAGTGAATTTGGAGGGACCTCTGGAAACACCATATATTTT - TRBV25-1 16 TRBJ1-3 -
CASSSTRDYSTQYF TGTGCCAGCAGCTCTACTCGGGACTACTCTACCCAGTACTTC - TRBV11-2 14 TRBJ2-5 TRBD2
CASSTSGISNQPQHF TGTGCCAGCAGTACGAGCGGAATTAGCAATCAGCCCCAGCATTTT - TRBV6-5 15 TRBJ1-5 -
CASSFLAGISLSGNTIYF TGTGCCAGCAGCTTTTTGGCAGGAATTTCGCTCTCTGGAAACACCATATATTTT once TRBV5-5 18 TRBJ1-3 -
CASSPGLAGYYSNTGELFF TGTGCCAGCAGCCCCGGACTAGCGGGATACTACTCGAACACCGGGGAGCTGTTTTTT - TRBV28 19 TRBJ2-2 TRBD2
CASSSPEKGTEAFF TGTGCCAGCAGCTCACCGGAGAAAGGCACTGAAGCTTTCTTT few TRBV2 14 TRBJ1-1 -
CASSPGTGPAEGEKLFF TGTGCCAGCAGTCCCGGGACAGGACCGGCAGAGGGTGAAAAACTGTTTTTT - TRBV9 17 TRBJ1-4 TRBD1
CASSQGRIFGTSRHSRADTQYF TGTGCCAGCAGCCAAGGACGGATTTTCGGGACTAGCAGACATTCGCGGGCAGATACGCAGTATTTT - TRBV3-1/TRBV3-2 22 TRBJ2-3 TRBD2
CASSEGFRADTQYF TGTGCCAGCAGTGAAGGGTTTCGGGCAGATACGCAGTATTTT - TRBV2 14 TRBJ2-3 -
CASSVGTDYGYTF TGTGCCAGCAGCGTCGGGACAGACTATGGCTACACCTTC - TRBV9 13 TRBJ1-2 TRBD1
CASSRGQGTSSTDTQYF TGTGCCAGCAGCCGGGGACAGGGGACCTCAAGCACAGATACGCAGTATTTT - TRBV7-3 17 TRBJ2-3 TRBD1
CASSFLSSGSSSYNEQFF TGTGCCAGCAGTTTCCTCTCTAGCGGATCGAGCTCCTACAATGAGCAGTTCTTC few TRBV27 18 TRBJ2-1 TRBD2
CASSRAGGPSDTQYF TGCGCCAGCAGCCGGGCAGGGGGGCCCTCGGATACGCAGTATTTT - TRBV5-1 15 TRBJ2-3 -
CASSKGTGVWETQYF TGCGCCAGCAGCAAGGGGACAGGGGTATGGGAGACCCAGTACTTC - TRBV5-1 15 TRBJ2-5 TRBD1
CSVTGTGGSYEQYF TGCAGCGTGACCGGGACAGGGGGATCCTACGAGCAGTACTTC - TRBV29-1 14 TRBJ2-7 TRBD1
CASSPGQGYEQFF TGTGCCAGCAGCCCCGGCCAGGGCTATGAGCAGTTCTTC once TRBV27 13 TRBJ2-1 -
CASSSGTGGSLQETQYF TGCGCCAGCAGCTCCGGGACAGGGGGTTCCCTACAAGAGACCCAGTACTTC - TRBV5-1 17 TRBJ2-5 TRBD1
CASSISAGLAFF TGTGCCAGTAGTATTTCAGCGGGGCTAGCTTTCTTT few TRBV19 12 TRBJ1-1 -
CASSLELAGGYNEQFF TGTGCCAGCAGCTTAGAACTAGCGGGAGGCTACAATGAGCAGTTCTTC - TRBV5-4 16 TRBJ2-1 TRBD2
CASSLARGYEQYF TGTGCCAGCAGCTTAGCCAGGGGATACGAGCAGTACTTC - TRBV7-8 13 TRBJ2-7 -
CASSPRTGPEGYTF TGTGCCAGTAGTCCCCGGACAGGGCCGGAGGGCTACACCTTC - TRBV19 14 TRBJ1-2 TRBD1
CASSPPGLAGGRETQYF TGTGCCAGCAGCCCACCGGGACTAGCGGGGGGGCGAGAGACCCAGTACTTC - TRBV7-2 17 TRBJ2-5 TRBD2
CASSSVTPAGGYTF TGTGCCAGCAGCTCGGTGACCCCGGCGGGTGGCTACACCTTC - TRBV13 14 TRBJ1-2 -
CASSLDGTANQPQHF TGCGCCAGCAGCTTGGACGGGACAGCCAATCAGCCCCAGCATTTT - TRBV5-1 15 TRBJ1-5 TRBD1